The 13 T cell receptor beta chains below were found in one sample sequenced in a study of blood T cells in healthy people across ages. Primed by a sample-barcoded 5' primer and a J-beta primer mix, a second PCR proceeded for about 7 to 11 cycles. MiXCR, applied by TCRdb to the 5' RACE reads, yields one record per CDR3 protein. Of 1.5 million to 2 million distinct CDR3 sequences listed, roughly 27% are singletons. The sequencing input was blood. These TCRs come from a woman in her twenties or thirties in good health.

This chain links TRBV6-1 with TRBJ2-1; the D is unclear. CDR1 is MNHNS and CDR2 is SASEGT in the germline V gene. The CDR3 sequence is 13 residues long. V lost 4 bases and J lost 13, with 17 bases in between. CDR3 sequence: CASSGQLKETQFF. CDR3 nucleotide sequence: TGTGCCAGCAGTGGTCAGCTAAAAGAGACCCAGTTCTTC.

The chain recombines TRBV5-5 with TRBJ2-1; 7 nucleotides line up with TRBD2. The germline V gene encodes CDR1 SGHKS and CDR2 YYEKEE (reference sequence). V gave up 2 bases and J gave up 6 bases; unmatched junction bases: 8. CDR3 length: 15 residues. The CDR3 DNA follows: TGTGCCAGCAGCTTTCGGCTAGCGGAGCCCAATGAGCAGTTCTTC. Protein: CASSFRLAEPNEQFF.

V and J are TRBV5-1 and TRBJ2-3; unclear D gene. Trimming stripped 0 bases from V and 7 bases from J, with 12 bases between. The CDR3 totals 14 residues. Germline V gene sequence: CDR1 SGHRS, CDR2 YFSETQ. This CDR3 reads CASSLAGPTYTQYF. CDR3 bases: TGCGCCAGCAGCTTGGCTGGCCCTACTTATACGCAGTATTTT. Drawing the rest from reference TRBV5-1 and TRBJ2-3, the complete variable domain is KAGVTQTPRYLIKTRGQQVTLSCSPISGHRSVSWYQQTPGQGLQFLFEYFSETQRNKGNFPGRFSGRQFSNSRSEMNVSTLELGDSALYLCASSLAGPTYTQYFGPGTRLTVL.

The chain is built from TRBV5-1 and TRBJ1-1; TRBD1 might be the D (5 bases). CDR3 length equals 13 residues. V gave up 2 bases and J gave up 7 bases, with 12 bases separating them. CDR1 and CDR2 (germline): SGHRS, YFSETQ. The CDR3 is CASSLQDLNEAFF. In DNA, the CDR3 is TGCGCCAGCAGCTTACAGGACCTGAATGAAGCTTTCTTT. Using reference TRBV5-1 and TRBJ1-1 for the parts outside the CDR3, the full variable domain is KAGVTQTPRYLIKTRGQQVTLSCSPISGHRSVSWYQQTPGQGLQFLFEYFSETQRNKGNFPGRFSGRQFSNSRSEMNVSTLELGDSALYLCASSLQDLNEAFFGQGTRLTVV.

This clonotype was picked up many times. The DNA for the CDR3 is TGTGCCAGCAGCGCCCCCCCCGACGAGCAGTACTTC. This translates into CASSAPPDEQYF. The chain has TRBV2 and TRBJ2-7; D uncertain. The CDR3 is 12 residues long. Germline loops: CDR1 SNHLY, CDR2 FYNNEI. V was pared by 6 bases and J by 5 bases, with 11 bases between.

The rearrangement uses TRBV19 and TRBJ2-3; D call uncertain. Trimming shortened V by 3 bases and J by 9 bases, and 13 bases separated the two germline ends. The length of the CDR3 is 13 residues. The germline gives CDR1 LNHDA, CDR2 SQIVND (reference sequence). CDR3 residues: CASSIRSPPTQYF. The CDR3 DNA sequence: TGTGCCAGTAGTATCCGCTCACCCCCAACGCAGTATTTT.

The chain is built from TRBV20-1 and TRBJ2-1, with D hard to call. This CDR3 has 14 amino acids. Per the germline V gene, CDR1 is DFQATT and CDR2 is SNEGSKA (reference sequence). V shed 3 bases and J shed 0 bases, with 9 bases lying between them. The CDR3 loop reads CSASSPNSYNEQFF. CDR3 coding DNA: TGCAGTGCTAGCTCCCCTAACTCCTACAATGAGCAGTTCTTC.

A note on this clonotype: This may arise from a read error, as a much more abundant clone is one base away. The chain links TRBV15 to TRBJ2-1; 9 bases agree with TRBD2. The CDR3 runs 16 residues. V lost 5 bases, J lost 3 bases, and 8 bases stayed unmatched. Germline CDR1 reads LNHNV; CDR2 reads YYDKDF (reference sequence). In nucleotides, the CDR3 is TGTGCCACCAGCCGGGAGGGTAGCGGGAGCTACAATGAGCAGTTCTTC. Translated, it gives CATSREGSGSYNEQFF.

In this sample, this clonotype turned up many times. The rearrangement links TRBV6-6 to TRBJ2-5; D gene uncertain. Between the trimmed V and J ends, which lost 7 bases and 5 bases, there was a span of 14 bases. The CDR3 has 13 amino acids. Per germline, CDR1 MNHNY and CDR2 SVGAGI (reference sequence). The CDR3 region is CASTQASGETQYF. CDR3 nucleotide sequence: TGTGCCAGCACCCAAGCGAGTGGGGAGACCCAGTACTTC.

This chain links TRBV7-9 with TRBJ2-6; 7 positions agree with TRBD1. The germline V gene encodes CDR1 SEHNR and CDR2 FQNEAQ (reference sequence). The CDR3 has 16 amino acids. V was clipped by 5 bases and J by 0 bases; unmatched bases: 4. The CDR3 nucleotides read TGTGCCAGCAGCGGGGGACAGACCTCTGGGGCCAACGTCCTGACTTTC. Translated, it gives CASSGGQTSGANVLTF.

This chain joins TRBV12-3 or TRBV12-4 and TRBJ1-4; 9 bases map to TRBD1. V trimming: 5 bases; J trimming: 3 bases; junction bases outside the gene matches: 7. This CDR3 contains 16 residues. The DNA for the CDR3 is TGTGCCAGCAGTAACGACAGGGGGAACTCTAATGAAAAACTGTTTTTT. It translates to CASSNDRGNSNEKLFF.

This clonotype was seen at least ten times. The CDR3 reads CASSHNIAGSSYEQYF. The CDR3 nucleotides read TGTGCCAGCAGTCATAATATAGCGGGGTCCTCCTACGAGCAGTACTTC. J is TRBJ2-7 and V is TRBV12-3 or TRBV12-4, with 8 bases matching TRBD2. The CDR3 sequence is 16 residues long. The trim removed 5 bases at V and 0 bases at J, leaving 9 bases unmatched.

This clonotype was counted a few times. In DNA, the CDR3 is TGCAGTGCTCGCCTGACTAGCGGGGGGGGGAGGGAGACCCAGTACTTC. This codes for CSARLTSGGGRETQYF. The chain couples TRBV20-1 to TRBJ2-7, with 14 bases that match TRBD2. The last part of the DNA fits TRBJ2-5 better; the J call may be wrong. Germline assignment: CDR1 DFQATT and CDR2 SNEGSKA (reference sequence). The CDR3 consists of 16 residues.